This T cell receptor (beta chain) appears in the sequencing data of a study of regulatory T cells in long-lasting Graves disease (dated by TCRdb to about 2021). Regarding the complete study: Persistent Graves' disease was defined as persistently positive TSH receptor autoantibodies together with antithyroid drug treatment for over 5 years. Patients with persistent Graves' disease were compared with patients with newly diagnosed Graves' disease using TCR sequencing and RNA sequencing of peripheral blood. The study was registered as a clinical trial and conducted in China. TCR sequencing covered around 13 persistent and some 20 newly diagnosed Graves' disease patients, around 33 samples in total. On average, persistent Graves' disease patients in the clinical cohort had been on antithyroid drugs for eight to twelve years.

The CDR3 numbers 15 residues from cysteine through phenylalanine. The DNA shown is the 45-base CDR3, in frame from base 1. CDR1 and CDR2, per the germline V gene, are SGHAT and FQNNGV. Clipping removes 4 bases from V and 4 bases from J, with 5 as the unmatched junction base count. On the study overall, not on this receptor specifically: Persistent patients shared more public clonotypes among themselves (over 2,500) than newly diagnosed patients did (more than 950). Preferential use of TRBV28, TRBJ1-2 and TRBJ2-5 was observed in persistent disease, whereas TRBV20-1 and TRBJ2-1 were favored in newly diagnosed disease. Compared with newly diagnosed patients, patients with persistent Graves' disease had lower TCR Shannon entropy and fewer highly expanded clones, which suggests clonal expansion. As a limitation, the authors acknowledged that the small sample size may reduce accuracy. The study examined only peripheral blood because the primary lesion, thyroid tissue, could not be accessed. Sequencing and analysis were limited to the TCR beta chain.

Library prep was done by multiplex PCR. The sequencer was an Illumina HiSeq 4000. To build TCR beta libraries, CDR3 regions were amplified by Arm-PCR using iRepertoire HTBI primers. Before sequencing, the PCR products went through gel purification. As for how the authors treated the data: Gene usage analysis of CDR3 amino acid clonotypes relied on the roughly 64 TRBV and 12 to 15 TRBJ segments identified across samples. COPE and FqMerger were used to merge the filtered high-quality paired reads into contigs. BLAST was used to align contigs to the IMGT TRBV, TRBD and TRBJ reference genes, and CDR3 was defined following IMGT. Any clonotype with a frequency above 0.1% was counted as a highly expanded clone. Repertoire diversity was measured by Shannon entropy, and V-J evenness by the Gini coefficient. A clonotype was considered public if more than one individual shared it. The raw public reads went through TCRdb reprocessing: fastp at Q25, MiXCR clone calling, in-frame beta chains kept. Each entry is one CDR3 protein sequence, shown with its most common DNA and genes. The V and J calls reflect TCRdb's pipeline rather than the authors' work. The sample table records about 450,000 distinct CDR3 sequences; 20% to 30% of these occur just once. About a quarter of the sample belongs to the ten largest clones.

At least ten counts were recorded for this clonotype. Its antigen remains undetermined. There are no base qualities to consult, and no much larger clone falls within one base. Reading the label with the study, this specimen's time point is: persistent/refractory GD, antithyroid drugs over 5 years with positive TRAb. RNA was extracted from PBMCs in TRIzol for both TCR sequencing and RNA sequencing. Graves' disease was diagnosed according to American Thyroid Association guidelines. Recruitment of patients was carried out at an endocrinology department in Xi'an, China. Each patient gave around 9.2 milliliters of peripheral blood, collected in an EDTA anticoagulant tube. Ficoll Paque Plus density gradient separation was used to isolate PBMCs, and no additional T cell sorting was done. An Agilent 2100 Bioanalyzer and agarose gel were used to check RNA quality, and a NanoDrop 2000 was used to measure RNA concentration.

Sequenced material: peripheral blood mononuclear cells (PBMCs), taken when the disease was refractory, from a patient treated with antithyroid drugs. The TCR originated in a female donor with Graves disease. The chain is made from TRBV11-2 and TRBJ2-7, and 12 bases in between align with TRBD2. The CDR3 corresponds to CASSWTSGNKYEQYF. The bases read TGTGCCAGCAGCTGGACTAGCGGGAACAAATACGAGCAGTACTTC.